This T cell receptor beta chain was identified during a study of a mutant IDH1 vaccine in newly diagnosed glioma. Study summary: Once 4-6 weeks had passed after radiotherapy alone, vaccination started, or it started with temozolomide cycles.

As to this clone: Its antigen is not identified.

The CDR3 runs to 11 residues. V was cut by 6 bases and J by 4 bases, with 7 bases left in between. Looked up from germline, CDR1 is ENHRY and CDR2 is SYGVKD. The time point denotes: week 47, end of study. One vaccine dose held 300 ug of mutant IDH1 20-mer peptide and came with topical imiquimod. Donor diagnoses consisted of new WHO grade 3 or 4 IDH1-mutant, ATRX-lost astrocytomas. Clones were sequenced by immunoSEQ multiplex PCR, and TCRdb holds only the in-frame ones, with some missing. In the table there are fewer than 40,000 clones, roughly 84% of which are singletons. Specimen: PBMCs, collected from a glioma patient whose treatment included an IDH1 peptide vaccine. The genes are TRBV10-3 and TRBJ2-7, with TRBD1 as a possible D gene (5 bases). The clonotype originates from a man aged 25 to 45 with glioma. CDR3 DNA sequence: TGTGCCATCAGGCAGGGATACGAGCAGTACTTC. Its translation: CAIRQGYEQYF.